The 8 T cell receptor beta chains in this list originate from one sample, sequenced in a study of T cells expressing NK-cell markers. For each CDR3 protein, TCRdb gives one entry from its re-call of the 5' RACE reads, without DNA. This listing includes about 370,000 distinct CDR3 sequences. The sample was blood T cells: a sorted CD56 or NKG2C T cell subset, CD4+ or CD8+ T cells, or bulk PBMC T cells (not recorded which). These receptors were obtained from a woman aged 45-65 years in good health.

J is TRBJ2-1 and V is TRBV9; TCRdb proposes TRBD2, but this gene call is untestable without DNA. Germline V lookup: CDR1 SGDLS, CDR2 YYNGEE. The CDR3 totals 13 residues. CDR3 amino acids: CASSALAYNEQFF.

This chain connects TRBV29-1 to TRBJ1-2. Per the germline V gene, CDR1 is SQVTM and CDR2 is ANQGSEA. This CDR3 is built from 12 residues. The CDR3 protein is CSVEDRARPDTF.

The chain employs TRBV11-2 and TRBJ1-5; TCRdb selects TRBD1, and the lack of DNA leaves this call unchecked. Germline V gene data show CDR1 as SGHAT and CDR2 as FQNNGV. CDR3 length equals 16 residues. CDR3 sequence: CASSLGPRGSFQPQHF. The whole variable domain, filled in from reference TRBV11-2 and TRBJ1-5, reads EAGVAQSPRYKIIEKRQSVAFWCNPISGHATLYWYQQILGQGPKLLIQFQNNGVVDDSQLPKDRFSAERLKGVDSTLKIQPAKLEDSAVYLCASSLGPRGSFQPQHFGDGTRLSIL.

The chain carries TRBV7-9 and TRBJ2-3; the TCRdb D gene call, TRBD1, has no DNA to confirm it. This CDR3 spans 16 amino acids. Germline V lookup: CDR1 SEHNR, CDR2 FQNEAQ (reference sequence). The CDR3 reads CASSRGTPLSTDTQYF.

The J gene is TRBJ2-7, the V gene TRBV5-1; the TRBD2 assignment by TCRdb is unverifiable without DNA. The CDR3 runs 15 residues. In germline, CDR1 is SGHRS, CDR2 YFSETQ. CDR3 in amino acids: CASSLTSGRPYEQYF.

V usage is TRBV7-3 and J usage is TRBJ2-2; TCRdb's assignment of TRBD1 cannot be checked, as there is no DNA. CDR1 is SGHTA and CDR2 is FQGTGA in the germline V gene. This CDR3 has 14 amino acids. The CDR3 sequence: CASRATGATGELFF.

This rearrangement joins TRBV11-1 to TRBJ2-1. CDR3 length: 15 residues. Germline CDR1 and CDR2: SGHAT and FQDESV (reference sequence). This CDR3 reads CASSLATIAGNEQFF. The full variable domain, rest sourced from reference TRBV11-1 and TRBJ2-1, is EAEVAQSPRYKITEKSQAVAFWCDPISGHATLYWYRQILGQGPELLVQFQDESVVDDSQLPKDRFSAERLKGVDSTLKIQPAELGDSAMYLCASSLATIAGNEQFFGPGTRLTVL.

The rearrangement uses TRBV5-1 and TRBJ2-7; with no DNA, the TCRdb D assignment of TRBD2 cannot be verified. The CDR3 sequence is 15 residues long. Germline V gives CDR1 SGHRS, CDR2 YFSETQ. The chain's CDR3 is CASSLVPAGVSEQYF.